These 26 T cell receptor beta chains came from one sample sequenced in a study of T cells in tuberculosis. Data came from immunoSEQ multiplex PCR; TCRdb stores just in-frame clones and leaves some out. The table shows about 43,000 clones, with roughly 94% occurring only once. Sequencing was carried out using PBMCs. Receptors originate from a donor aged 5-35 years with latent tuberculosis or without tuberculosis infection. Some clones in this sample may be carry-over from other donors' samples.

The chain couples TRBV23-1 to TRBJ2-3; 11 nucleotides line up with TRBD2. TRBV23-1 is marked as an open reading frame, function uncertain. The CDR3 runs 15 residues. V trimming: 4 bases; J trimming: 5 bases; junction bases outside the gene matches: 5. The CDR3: CASSPTLAGGDTQYF. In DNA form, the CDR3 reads TGCGCCAGCAGTCCTACCCTAGCGGGAGGAGATACGCAGTATTTT.

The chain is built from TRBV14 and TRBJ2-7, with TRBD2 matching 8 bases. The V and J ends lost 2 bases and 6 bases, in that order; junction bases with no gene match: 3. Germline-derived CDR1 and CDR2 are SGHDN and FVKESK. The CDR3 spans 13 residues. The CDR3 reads CASSQYTSGEQYF. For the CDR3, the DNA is TGTGCCAGCAGCCAATATACTAGCGGCGAGCAGTACTTC.

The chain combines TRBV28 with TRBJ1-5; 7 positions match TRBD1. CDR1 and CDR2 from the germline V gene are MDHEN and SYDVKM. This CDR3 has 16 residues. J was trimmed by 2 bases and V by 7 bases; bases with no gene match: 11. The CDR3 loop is CASIDRGLRGNQPQHF. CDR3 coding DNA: TGTGCCAGCATAGATAGGGGGCTAAGAGGCAATCAGCCCCAGCATTTT.

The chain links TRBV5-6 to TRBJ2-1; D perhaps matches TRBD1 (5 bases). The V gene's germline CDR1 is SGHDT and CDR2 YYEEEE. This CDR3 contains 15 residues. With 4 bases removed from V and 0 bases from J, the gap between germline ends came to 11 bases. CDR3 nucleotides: TGTGCCAGCAGCGTAACAGGAAGCTCCTACAATGAGCAGTTCTTC. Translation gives CASSVTGSSYNEQFF. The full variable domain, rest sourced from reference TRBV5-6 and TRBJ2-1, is DAGVTQSPTHLIKTRGQQVTLRCSPKSGHDTVSWYQQALGQGPQFIFQYYEEEERQRGNFPDRFSGHQFPNYSSELNVNALLLGDSALYLCASSVTGSSYNEQFFGPGTRLTVL.

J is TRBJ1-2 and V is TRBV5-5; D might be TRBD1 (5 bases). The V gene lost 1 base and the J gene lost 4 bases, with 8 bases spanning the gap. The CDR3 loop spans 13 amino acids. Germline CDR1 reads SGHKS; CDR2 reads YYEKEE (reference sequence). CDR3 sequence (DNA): TGTGCCAGCAGCTTGCAGGGCCCCTATGGCTACACCTTC. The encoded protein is CASSLQGPYGYTF.

The CDR3 loop is CASSLTPGSRTQETQYF. The CDR3 DNA is TGCGCCAGCAGCCTTACGCCGGGGTCCCGGACCCAAGAGACCCAGTACTTC. The chain is built from TRBV4-1 and TRBJ2-5; possibly TRBD2 for D (5 bases). This CDR3 has 17 amino acids. Germline V CDR1 and CDR2: MGHRA, YSYEKL. Trimming cost V 4 bases and J 1 base, with 19 bases left between them.

CDR3 sequence: CASSPTSGRYNEQFF. In nucleotides, the CDR3 is TGCGCCAGCAGCCCTACTAGCGGGCGTTACAATGAGCAGTTCTTC. The J gene is TRBJ2-1, the V gene TRBV4-1; 9 bases fit TRBD2. The CDR3 is 15 residues long. The junction had 5 bases not matched to a gene; V was cut back by 4 bases and J by 4 bases. Per the germline V gene, CDR1 is MGHRA and CDR2 is YSYEKL.

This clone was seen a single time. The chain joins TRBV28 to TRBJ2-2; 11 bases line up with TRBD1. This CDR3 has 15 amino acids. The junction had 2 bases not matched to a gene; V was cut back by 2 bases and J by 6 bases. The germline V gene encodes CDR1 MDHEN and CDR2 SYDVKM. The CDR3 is CASSLPGQGAGELFF. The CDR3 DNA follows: TGTGCCAGCAGTTTACCGGGACAGGGGGCCGGGGAGCTGTTTTTT.

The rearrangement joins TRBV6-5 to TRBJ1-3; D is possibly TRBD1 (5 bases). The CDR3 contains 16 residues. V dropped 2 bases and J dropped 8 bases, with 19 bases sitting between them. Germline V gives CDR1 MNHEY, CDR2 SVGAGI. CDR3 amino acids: CASSYAAGRPGYTIYF. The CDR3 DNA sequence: TGTGCCAGCAGTTACGCCGCGGGACGCCCTGGGTACACCATATATTTT.

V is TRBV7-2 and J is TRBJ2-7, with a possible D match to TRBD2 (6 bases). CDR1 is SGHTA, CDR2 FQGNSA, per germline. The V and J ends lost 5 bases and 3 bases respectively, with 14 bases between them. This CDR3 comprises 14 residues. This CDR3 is CASSLFGTGYEQYF. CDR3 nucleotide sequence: TGTGCCAGCAGCCTTTTCGGGACTGGCTACGAGCAGTACTTC.

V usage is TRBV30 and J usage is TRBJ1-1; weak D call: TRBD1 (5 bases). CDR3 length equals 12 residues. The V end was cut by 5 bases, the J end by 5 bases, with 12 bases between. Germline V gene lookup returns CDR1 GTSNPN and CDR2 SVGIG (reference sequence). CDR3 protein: CAWSLYRTEAFF. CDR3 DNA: TGTGCCTGGTCTCTTTACAGGACTGAAGCTTTCTTT.

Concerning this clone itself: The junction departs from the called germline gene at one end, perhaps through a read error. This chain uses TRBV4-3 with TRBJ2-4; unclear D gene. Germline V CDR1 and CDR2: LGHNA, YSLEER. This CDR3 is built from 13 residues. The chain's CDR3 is CASSQEVRDLMHF. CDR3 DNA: TGCGCCAGCAGCCAAGAAGTAAGAGATTTGATGCACTTC.

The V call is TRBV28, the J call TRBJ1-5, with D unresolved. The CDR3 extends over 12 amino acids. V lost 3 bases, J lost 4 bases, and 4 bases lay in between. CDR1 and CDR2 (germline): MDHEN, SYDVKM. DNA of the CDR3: TGTGCCAGCAGTTTCAGGAATCAGCCCCAGCATTTT. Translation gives CASSFRNQPQHF.

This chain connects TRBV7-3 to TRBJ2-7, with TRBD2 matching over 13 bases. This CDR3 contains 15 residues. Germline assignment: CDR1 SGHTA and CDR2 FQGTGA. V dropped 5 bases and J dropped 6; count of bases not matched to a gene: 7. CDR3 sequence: CASSPGTSGIREQYF. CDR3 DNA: TGTGCCAGCAGCCCCGGGACTAGCGGGATCCGCGAGCAGTACTTC.

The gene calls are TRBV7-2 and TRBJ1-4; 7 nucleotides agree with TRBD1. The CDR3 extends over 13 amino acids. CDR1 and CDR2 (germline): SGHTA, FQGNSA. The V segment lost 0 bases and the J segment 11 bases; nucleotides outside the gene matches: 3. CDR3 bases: TGTGCCAGCAGCTTAGCCGGACAGGCTAAACTGTTTTTT. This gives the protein CASSLAGQAKLFF.

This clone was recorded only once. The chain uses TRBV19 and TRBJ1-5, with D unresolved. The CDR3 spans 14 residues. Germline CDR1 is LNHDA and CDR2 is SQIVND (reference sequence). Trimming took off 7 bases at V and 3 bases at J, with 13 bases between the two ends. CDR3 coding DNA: TGTGCCAGTAAAATACTTGAGTACAATCAGCCCCAGCATTTT. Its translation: CASKILEYNQPQHF.

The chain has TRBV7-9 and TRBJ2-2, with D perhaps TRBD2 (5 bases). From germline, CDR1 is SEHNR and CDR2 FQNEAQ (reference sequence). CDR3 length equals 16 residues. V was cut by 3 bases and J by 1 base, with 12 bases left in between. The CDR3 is CASSFSGVENTGELFF. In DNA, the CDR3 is TGTGCCAGCAGCTTTTCCGGGGTGGAGAACACCGGGGAGCTGTTTTTT.

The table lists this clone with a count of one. The CDR3 DNA follows: TGTGCCAGCAGATCTGGACTAGCGGGAGTACCCGCCGAGACCCAGTACTTC. As protein: CASRSGLAGVPAETQYF. The chain recombines TRBV27 with TRBJ2-5; TRBD2 matches at 13 bases. V was pared by 6 bases and J by 5 bases, with 12 bases of the junction left unmatched. Germline values: CDR1 MNHEY, CDR2 SMNVEV (reference sequence). The CDR3 spans 17 residues.

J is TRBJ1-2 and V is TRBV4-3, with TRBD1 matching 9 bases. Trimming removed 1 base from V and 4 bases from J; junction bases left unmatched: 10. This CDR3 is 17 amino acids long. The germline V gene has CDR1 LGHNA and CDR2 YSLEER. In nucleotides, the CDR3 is TGCGCCAGCAGCCAAGGGGATCCGACAGGGGGACTCTATGGCTACACCTTC. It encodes CASSQGDPTGGLYGYTF.

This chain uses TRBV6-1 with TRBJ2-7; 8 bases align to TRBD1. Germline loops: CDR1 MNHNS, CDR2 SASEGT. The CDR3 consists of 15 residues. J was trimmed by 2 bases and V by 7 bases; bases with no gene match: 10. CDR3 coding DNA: TGTGCCAGCAACACCGGACAGGGTGAACCCTACGAGCAGTACTTC. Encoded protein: CASNTGQGEPYEQYF.

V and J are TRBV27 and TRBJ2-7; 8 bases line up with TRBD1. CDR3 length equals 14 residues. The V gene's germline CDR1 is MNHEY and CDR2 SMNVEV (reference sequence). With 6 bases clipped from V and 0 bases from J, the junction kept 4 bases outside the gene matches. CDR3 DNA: TGTGCCAGCAGACGGACAGGGATCTCCTACGAGCAGTACTTC. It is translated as CASRRTGISYEQYF.

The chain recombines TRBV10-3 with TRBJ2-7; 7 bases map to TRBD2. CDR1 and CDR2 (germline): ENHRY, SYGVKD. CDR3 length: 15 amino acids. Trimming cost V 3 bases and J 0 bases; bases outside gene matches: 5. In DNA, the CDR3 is TGTGCCATCAGTGACAGCGGGACTACCTCCTACGAGCAGTACTTC. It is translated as CAISDSGTTSYEQYF.

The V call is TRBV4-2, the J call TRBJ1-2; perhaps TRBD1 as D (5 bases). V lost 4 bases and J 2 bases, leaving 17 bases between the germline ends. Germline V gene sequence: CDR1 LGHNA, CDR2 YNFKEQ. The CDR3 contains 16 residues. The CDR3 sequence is CASSRHGGPSNYGYTF. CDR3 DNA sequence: TGTGCCAGCAGCCGGCACGGGGGACCCTCGAACTATGGCTACACCTTC.

The CDR3 loop reads CASSMGGGIFPTPEAFF. The CDR3 bases are TGTGCCAGCAGTATGGGGGGTGGGATTTTTCCGACCCCTGAAGCTTTCTTT. V is TRBV2 and J is TRBJ1-1; possible D gene TRBD1, 5 bases. Per germline, CDR1 SNHLY and CDR2 FYNNEI. Trimming stripped 5 bases from V and 6 bases from J, with 25 bases between. The CDR3 covers 17 residues.

The DNA of the CDR3 is TGTGCCAGCAGTACAGGGGGATGGTACGAGCAGTACTTC. Translation gives CASSTGGWYEQYF. The chain recombines TRBV28 with TRBJ2-7; 8 positions agree with TRBD1. V gave up 5 bases and J gave up 4 bases; unmatched junction bases: 4. The CDR3 extends over 13 amino acids. Germline values: CDR1 MDHEN, CDR2 SYDVKM.

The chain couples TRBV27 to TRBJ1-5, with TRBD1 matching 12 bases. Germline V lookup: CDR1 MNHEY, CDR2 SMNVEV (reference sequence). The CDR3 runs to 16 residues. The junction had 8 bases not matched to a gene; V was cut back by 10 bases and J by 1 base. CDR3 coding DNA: TGTGCCACCGGGACAGGGGGCATTAGGAGCAATCAGCCCCAGCATTTT. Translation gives CATGTGGIRSNQPQHF.